This is a list of T cell receptor beta chains from one sample in a study of shared clonotypes between healthy human individuals. The protocol was immunoSEQ multiplex PCR, while the TCRdb copy is restricted to in-frame clones and leaves out a portion. The table records millions of clones, over 85% of them present only once. The sequencing sample was made of naive CD4+ T cells sorted from blood. The origin of the receptors is a man between 18 and 35 years old in good health. CDR3s include the opening cysteine and the closing phenylalanine or tryptophan.

cdr3_aa: CASRGTGGGHIQYF; j_call: TRBJ2-4; v_call: TRBV10-2
cdr3_aa: CASGGGIDTDTQYF; j_call: TRBJ2-3; v_call: TRBV5-1
cdr3_aa: CASKQDRIEETQYF; j_call: TRBJ2-5; v_call: TRBV6-6
cdr3_aa: CASSVGVGQGEQYF; j_call: TRBJ2-7; v_call: TRBV9
cdr3_aa: CASSLARPENTEAFF; j_call: TRBJ1-1; v_call: TRBV5-1
cdr3_aa: CASSLSQGGIYEQYF; j_call: TRBJ2-7; v_call: TRBV7-9
cdr3_aa: CSVLTGNYEKLFF; j_call: TRBJ1-4; v_call: TRBV29-1
cdr3_aa: CASSSTRVPGELFF; j_call: TRBJ2-2; v_call: TRBV5-6
cdr3_aa: CASTGTVATNEKLFF; j_call: TRBJ1-4; v_call: TRBV6-1
cdr3_aa: CASSRPGQGIEETQYF; j_call: TRBJ2-5; v_call: TRBV7-9
cdr3_aa: CASSLGGRANTGELFF; j_call: TRBJ2-2; v_call: TRBV5-1
cdr3_aa: CASSRQGAGEQFF; j_call: TRBJ2-1; v_call: TRBV7-7
cdr3_aa: CASSFRTGTANTGELFF; j_call: TRBJ2-2; v_call: TRBV5-1
cdr3_aa: CASSYVDFQPQHF; j_call: TRBJ1-5; v_call: TRBV6-5
cdr3_aa: CAWTSNGRTEQETQYF; j_call: TRBJ2-5; v_call: TRBV30
cdr3_aa: CAWSVGGGPGGYTF; j_call: TRBJ1-2; v_call: TRBV30
cdr3_aa: CASSHHQTGGADEQYF; j_call: -; v_call: TRBV7-9
cdr3_aa: CASSPVVVAGNEQFF; j_call: TRBJ2-1; v_call: TRBV7-2
cdr3_aa: CASAQNEQFF; j_call: TRBJ2-1; v_call: TRBV2
cdr3_aa: CASSLTVSSYNEQFF; j_call: TRBJ2-1; v_call: TRBV6-5